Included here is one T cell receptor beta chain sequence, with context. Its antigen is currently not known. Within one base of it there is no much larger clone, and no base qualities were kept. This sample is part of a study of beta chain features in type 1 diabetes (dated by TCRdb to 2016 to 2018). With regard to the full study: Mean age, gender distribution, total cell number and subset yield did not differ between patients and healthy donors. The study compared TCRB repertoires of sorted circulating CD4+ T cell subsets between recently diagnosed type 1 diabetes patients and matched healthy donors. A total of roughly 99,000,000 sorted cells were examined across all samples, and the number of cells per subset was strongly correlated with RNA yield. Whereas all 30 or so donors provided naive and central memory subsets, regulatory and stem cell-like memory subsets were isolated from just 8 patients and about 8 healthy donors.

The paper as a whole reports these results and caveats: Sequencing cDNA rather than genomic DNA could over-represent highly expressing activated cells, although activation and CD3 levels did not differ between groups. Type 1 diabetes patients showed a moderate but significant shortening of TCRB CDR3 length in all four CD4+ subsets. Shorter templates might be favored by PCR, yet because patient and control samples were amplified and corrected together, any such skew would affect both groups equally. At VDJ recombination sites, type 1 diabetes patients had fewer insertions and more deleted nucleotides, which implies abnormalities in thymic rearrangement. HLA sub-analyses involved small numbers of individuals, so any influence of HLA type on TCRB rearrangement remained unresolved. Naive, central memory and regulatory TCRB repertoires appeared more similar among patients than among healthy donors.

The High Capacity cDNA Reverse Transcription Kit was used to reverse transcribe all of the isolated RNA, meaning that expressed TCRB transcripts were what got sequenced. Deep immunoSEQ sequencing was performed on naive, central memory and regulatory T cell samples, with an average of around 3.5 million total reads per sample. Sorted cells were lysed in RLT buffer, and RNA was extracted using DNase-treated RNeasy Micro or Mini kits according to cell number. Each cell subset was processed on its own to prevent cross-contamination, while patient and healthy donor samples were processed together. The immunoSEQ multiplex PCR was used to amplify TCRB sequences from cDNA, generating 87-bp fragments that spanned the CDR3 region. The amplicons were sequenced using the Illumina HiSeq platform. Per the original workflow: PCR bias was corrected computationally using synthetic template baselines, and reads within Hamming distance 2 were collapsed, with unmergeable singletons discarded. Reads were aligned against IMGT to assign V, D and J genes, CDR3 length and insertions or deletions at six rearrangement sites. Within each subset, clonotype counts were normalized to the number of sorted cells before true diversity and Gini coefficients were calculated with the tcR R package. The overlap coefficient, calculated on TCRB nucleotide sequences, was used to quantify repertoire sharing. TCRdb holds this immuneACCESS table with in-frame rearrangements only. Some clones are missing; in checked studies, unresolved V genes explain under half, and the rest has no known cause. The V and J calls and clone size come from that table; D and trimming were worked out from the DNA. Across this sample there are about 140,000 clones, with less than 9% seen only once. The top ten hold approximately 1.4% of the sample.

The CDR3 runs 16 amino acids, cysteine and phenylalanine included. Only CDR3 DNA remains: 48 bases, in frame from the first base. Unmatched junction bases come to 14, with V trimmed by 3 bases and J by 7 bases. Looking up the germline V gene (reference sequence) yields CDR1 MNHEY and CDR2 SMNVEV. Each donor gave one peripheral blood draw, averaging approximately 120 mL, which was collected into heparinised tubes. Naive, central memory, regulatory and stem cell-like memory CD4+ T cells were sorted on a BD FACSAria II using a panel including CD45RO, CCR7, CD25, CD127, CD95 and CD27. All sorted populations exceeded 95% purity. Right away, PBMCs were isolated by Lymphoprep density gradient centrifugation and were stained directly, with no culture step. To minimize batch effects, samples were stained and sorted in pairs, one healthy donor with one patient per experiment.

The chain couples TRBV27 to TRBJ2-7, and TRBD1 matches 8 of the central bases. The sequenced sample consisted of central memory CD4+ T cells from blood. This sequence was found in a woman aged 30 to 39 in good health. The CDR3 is CASSLQIGTGYEEQYF. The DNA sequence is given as TGTGCCAGCAGTTTGCAGATTGGGACAGGTTACGAGGAGCAGTACTTC.